This is a list of T cell receptor beta chains from one sample in a study of blood T cell repertoires in COVID-19. Here immunoSEQ multiplex PCR was the method, and the copy in TCRdb shows in-frame clones only, minus some. Found here are under 150,000 clones, 70% to 90% of them singletons; the top ten hold 8% to 9.5%. Sequenced input: peripheral blood. The source of these receptors is a woman in her 70s who had recovered from COVID-19. The CDR3 runs from the conserved cysteine through the conserved F or W. A D gene is named only where the DNA matches it firmly. Not all rows give a size; the values are once, few, many and, for expanded clones, a class.

j_gene	abundance	d_gene	v_gene	CDR3aa	CDR3nt
TRBJ1-2	-	-	TRBV11-2	CASSLDRSTSNYGYTF	TGTGCCAGCAGCTTAGACAGATCCACCTCTAACTATGGCTACACCTTC
TRBJ2-5	-	-	TRBV3-1/TRBV3-2	CASSHLQETQYF	TGTGCCAGCAGCCATCTGCAAGAGACCCAGTACTTC
TRBJ2-2	-	-	TRBV12-5	CASGAPGVGTGELFF	TGTGCTAGTGGAGCCCCGGGAGTCGGCACCGGGGAGCTGTTTTTT
TRBJ2-6	-	TRBD1	TRBV2	CASIKGQMISGANVLTF	TGTGCCAGCATAAAGGGACAGATGATCTCTGGGGCCAACGTCCTGACTTTC
TRBJ1-6	-	TRBD1	TRBV2	CASSALGTGLNSPLHF	TGTGCCAGCAGTGCTCTCGGGACAGGCCTTAATTCACCCCTCCACTTT
TRBJ2-1	-	TRBD1	TRBV3-1/TRBV3-2	CASSQALGQVGNEQFF	TGTGCCAGCAGCCAAGCTTTGGGACAGGTAGGAAATGAGCAGTTCTTC
TRBJ2-1	-	TRBD2	TRBV5-4	CASSPSSGGYNEQFF	TGTGCCAGCAGCCCCTCTAGCGGCGGTTACAATGAGCAGTTCTTC
TRBJ1-2	once	TRBD1	TRBV30	CAWSTGVSYGYTF	TGTGCCTGGAGTACAGGGGTATCGTATGGCTACACCTTC
TRBJ2-3	-	-	TRBV24-1	CATRNMVGDTQYF	TGTGCCACCAGGAACATGGTCGGGGATACGCAGTATTTT
TRBJ1-2	-	TRBD1	TRBV19	CASSWPPGTGGYGYTF	TGTGCCAGTAGTTGGCCGCCCGGGACAGGGGGTTATGGCTACACCTTC
TRBJ1-4	-	-	TRBV9	CASSVGTAEKLFF	TGTGCCAGCAGCGTAGGGACAGCTGAAAAACTGTTTTTT
TRBJ1-1	-	TRBD1	TRBV5-4	CASSFHPGQGEGYTEAFF	TGTGCCAGCAGTTTTCATCCGGGACAGGGAGAGGGGTACACTGAAGCTTTCTTT
TRBJ2-7	-	TRBD2	TRBV29-1	CSVAHRPRLAGVYEQYF	TGCAGCGTTGCTCACAGACCCCGACTAGCGGGGGTCTACGAGCAGTACTTC
TRBJ2-3	few	-	TRBV14	CASSQDPGVRTDTQYF	TGTGCCAGCAGCCAAGACCCGGGAGTGCGCACAGATACGCAGTATTTT
TRBJ1-2	-	-	TRBV5-4	CASSLEPGYGYTF	TGTGCCAGCAGCTTGGAACCAGGGTATGGCTACACCTTC
TRBJ2-7	-	TRBD1	TRBV19	CASSIGGQASYEQYF	TGTGCCAGTAGTATAGGGGGACAGGCATCCTACGAGCAGTACTTC
TRBJ2-1	-	TRBD2	TRBV18	CASSPSSGGQRNEQFF	TGTGCCAGCTCACCATCTAGCGGAGGGCAACGCAATGAGCAGTTCTTC
TRBJ2-7	-	-	TRBV29-1	CSVDEGRIYEQYF	TGCAGCGTTGATGAGGGCAGGATCTACGAGCAGTACTTC
TRBJ2-1	-	TRBD2	TRBV18	CASSPRSGGGTYNEQFF	TGTGCCAGCTCACCACGTAGCGGGGGGGGGACATACAATGAGCAGTTCTTC
TRBJ2-3	-	TRBD2	TRBV28	CASSRGGTSTDTQYF	TGTGCCAGCAGTCGGGGGGGGACTAGCACAGATACGCAGTATTTT
TRBJ2-5	-	-	TRBV7-9	CASSLPLQETQYF	TGTGCCAGCAGCTTACCTCTACAAGAGACCCAGTACTTC
TRBJ2-5	-	TRBD2	TRBV19	CASSILAGNQETQYF	TGTGCCAGTAGTATTCTAGCGGGGAACCAAGAGACCCAGTACTTC
TRBJ2-4	-	TRBD1	TRBV7-2	CASSPGQGRSNIQYF	TGTGCCAGCAGCCCAGGACAGGGAAGGAGTAACATTCAGTACTTC
TRBJ2-5	-	-	TRBV6-5	CAAGRETQYF	TGTGCCGCGGGGAGGGAGACCCAGTACTTC
TRBJ2-4	-	-	TRBV7-9	CASSPGGPGIAKNIQYF	TGTGCCAGCAGCCCCGGTGGCCCGGGGATAGCCAAAAACATTCAGTACTTC
TRBJ2-4	-	-	TRBV6-7	CASSYSSWAAKNIQYF	TGTGCCAGCAGTTATTCGTCTTGGGCCGCCAAAAACATTCAGTACTTC
TRBJ2-1	-	TRBD2	TRBV3-1/TRBV3-2	CASSQTRTRRNEQFF	TGTGCCAGCAGCCAAACCCGGACTAGACGCAATGAGCAGTTCTTC
TRBJ1-2	-	-	TRBV19	CASSVDRTNYGYTF	TGTGCCAGTAGTGTCGACAGGACAAACTATGGCTACACCTTC
TRBJ2-7	once	TRBD1	TRBV7-9	CASSGDPGQDSYEQYF	TGTGCCAGCAGCGGAGATCCGGGACAGGATTCCTACGAGCAGTACTTC
TRBJ1-2	-	TRBD1	TRBV19	CASRDRVRGYTF	TGTGCCAGCCGGGACAGGGTAAGGGGCTACACCTTC
TRBJ2-5	-	-	TRBV6-5	CASSPGQIQETQYF	TGTGCCAGCAGTCCGGGACAAATCCAAGAGACCCAGTACTTC
TRBJ2-3	-	TRBD2	TRBV28	CASSPTTGTSGGLDTQYF	TGTGCCAGCAGTCCTACCACGGGAACTAGCGGGGGGTTGGATACGCAGTATTTT
TRBJ1-4	-	-	TRBV5-4	CASSFDGSNEKLFF	TGTGCCAGCAGCTTCGACGGGTCGAATGAAAAACTGTTTTTT
TRBJ1-1	-	-	TRBV28	CASSRQDRNTEAFF	TGTGCCAGCAGTCGGCAGGACAGGAACACTGAAGCTTTCTTT
TRBJ2-1	-	-	TRBV19	CASRERRGGGNEQFF	TGTGCCAGTAGGGAGAGGAGGGGGGGTGGCAATGAGCAGTTCTTC
TRBJ2-5	once	TRBD2	TRBV3-1/TRBV3-2	CASSQDLTGGLKTQYF	TGTGCCAGCAGCCAAGATTTAACGGGGGGGCTTAAGACCCAGTACTTC
TRBJ1-4	-	-	TRBV12-3/TRBV12-4	CASSLDTHEKLFF	TGTGCCAGCAGCCTCGACACCCATGAAAAACTGTTTTTT
TRBJ1-4	-	-	TRBV10-3	CAISDSSTNEKLFF	TGTGCCATCAGTGATAGTTCAACTAATGAAAAACTGTTTTTT
TRBJ1-2	-	TRBD1	TRBV10-3	CAIRTAGTGGGRSSFVNPYGYTF	TGTGCCATCAGGACCGCCGGGACAGGGGGGGGTCGCTCCTCGTTCGTAAACCCCTATGGCTACACCTTC
TRBJ2-2	-	TRBD2	TRBV10-3	CAISGPGLAGTGELFF	TGTGCCATCAGTGGCCCGGGACTAGCTGGGACCGGGGAGCTGTTTTTT
TRBJ1-2	-	TRBD1	TRBV4-3	CASSPRTGDLGYTF	TGCGCCAGCAGCCCTCGGACAGGGGATTTAGGCTACACCTTC
TRBJ2-2	-	-	TRBV28	CASSSHSGQRPGELFF	TGTGCCAGCAGCTCACATTCGGGCCAGCGGCCCGGGGAGCTGTTTTTT
TRBJ2-5	-	TRBD1	TRBV19	CALLTGFGETQYF	TGTGCCCTCCTGACAGGGTTTGGGGAGACCCAGTACTTC
TRBJ2-3	-	TRBD2	TRBV29-1	CSVAGGRARTDTQYF	TGCAGCGTTGCAGGCGGGAGGGCCAGGACAGATACGCAGTATTTT
TRBJ2-3	-	-	TRBV7-2	CASRRDFGADTQYF	TGTGCCAGCAGACGGGACTTCGGGGCAGATACGCAGTATTTT
TRBJ1-2	-	TRBD1	TRBV5-5	CASRGDRGPYGYTF	TGTGCCAGCAGGGGGGACAGGGGGCCCTATGGCTACACCTTC
TRBJ2-2	-	TRBD2	TRBV28	CASTISGRYTIGELFF	TGTGCCAGCACCATTAGCGGGAGGTACACTATCGGGGAGCTGTTTTTT
TRBJ2-1	-	-	TRBV7-3	CASSLRGLDNEQFF	TGTGCCAGCAGCTTAAGAGGGCTAGACAATGAGCAGTTCTTC
TRBJ2-7	-	-	TRBV10-3	CAISASYEQYF	TGTGCCATCAGTGCATCCTACGAGCAGTACTTC